The T cell receptor (beta chain) under discussion was sequenced for a study of identical twins. TCRdb reprocessed the 5' RACE reads via MiXCR and lists one record per CDR3 protein. The table records 600,000 to 800,000 distinct CDR3 sequences, around 20% of them present only once. V lost 0 bases, J lost 2 bases, and 9 bases lay in between. CDR3 size: 15 residues. The germline V gene encodes CDR1 SGHAT and CDR2 FQNNGV. A further study also used this sample, focusing on T cells expressing NK-cell markers. That report notes: Whether expanded NKG2C-expressing T cell clones recognize HCMV is unknown.

The V call is TRBV11-2, the J call TRBJ2-3; no reliable D call. Material: PBMCs. The TCR sequence derives from a young woman in good health. CDR3 nucleotides: TGTGCCAGCAGCTTAGACCCTACACACACAGATACGCAGTATTTT. Protein sequence: CASSLDPTHTDTQYF.